This TCR beta chain appears in the sequencing data of a study of blood T cells in healthy people across ages. General observations from the study: There were more naive CD4+ cells and higher diversity in long-lived donors than in aged donors. Observed TCR beta diversity per million T cells went down as age went up. This fall followed a roughly linear course with age.

A sample-barcoded 5' primer and a J-beta primer mix were used in a second PCR of about 6 to 11 cycles. Via MiXCR, TCRdb re-called the 5' RACE reads, giving one row per CDR3 protein. The sample yields 1.2 million to 1.5 million distinct CDR3 sequences, 35% to 45% seen once. Each sample yielded at least 6 million isolated PBMCs. This clonotype was seen a few times. Its antigen is undetermined. The sample was blood. This receptor was obtained from a woman younger than 35 in good health.

The CDR3 loop is CASSSGLRRQETQYF. CDR3 nucleotides: TGTGCCAGCAGCTCCGGACTACGTCGACAAGAGACCCAGTACTTC. The V gene is TRBV7-2, the J gene TRBJ2-5; maybe TRBD2 (6 bases). The CDR3 totals 15 residues. Trimming left V 4 bases short and J 2 bases short, with 14 bases between. The germline V gene encodes CDR1 SGHTA and CDR2 FQGNSA. Supplemented by reference TRBV7-2 and TRBJ2-5, the full variable domain reads GAGVSQSPSNKVTEKGKDVELRCDPISGHTALYWYRQSLGQGLEFLIYFQGNSAPDKSGLPSDRFSAERTGGSVSTLTIQRTQQEDSAVYLCASSSGLRRQETQYFGPGTRLLVL.